Listed here are 20 T cell receptor beta chains from one sample, sequenced in a study of blood T cells in healthy people across ages. The second PCR ran 7 to 11 cycles with a sample-barcoded 5' primer and J-beta primers. MiXCR, applied by TCRdb to the 5' RACE reads, yields one record per CDR3 protein. The data hold over 950,000 distinct CDR3 sequences, with 35% to 40% observed a single time. The material sequenced was blood. The receptors were gathered from a man aged 18 to 29 in good health.

Notes on this clonotype: One junction end disagrees with the germline gene, perhaps due to a read error. The J gene is TRBJ1-1, the V gene TRBV11-2, with D perhaps TRBD1 (5 bases). In germline, CDR1 is SGHAT, CDR2 FQNNGV. The CDR3 runs 14 residues. CDR3 nucleotides: TGTGCCAGCAGCTCGAGACAGTTGAACACTGAAGTTTTCTTT. This gives the protein CASSSRQLNTEVFF.

The V call is TRBV6-1, the J call TRBJ1-1; D may be TRBD1 (6 bases). Trimming removed 8 bases at V and 4 bases at J, with 14 bases between. The CDR3 has 13 amino acids. Germline CDR1 and CDR2: MNHNS and SASEGT. For the CDR3, the DNA is TGTGCCAGCGGGGCAGGGGATACCACTGAAGCTTTCTTT. Amino acids: CASGAGDTTEAFF.

This clonotype was picked up one time. The chain combines TRBV24-1 with TRBJ1-5, with TRBD1 matching 7 bases. Germline V gene lookup returns CDR1 KGHDR and CDR2 SFDVKD. Trimming cost V 4 bases and J 5 bases; bases outside gene matches: 7. The CDR3 spans 15 residues. Written as DNA, the CDR3 is TGTGCCACCAGTGACCCCGGGACAGTGGATCAGCCCCAGCATTTT. Translating it yields CATSDPGTVDQPQHF.

The DNA of the CDR3 is TGTGCCAGCAGTGATAGTCAGCGCTATGGCTACACCTTC. Amino acids: CASSDSQRYGYTF. The chain joins TRBV2 to TRBJ1-2; the D is unclear. This CDR3 region has 13 residues. The V and J ends lost 3 bases and 4 bases respectively, with 9 bases between them. Germline V gene lookup returns CDR1 SNHLY and CDR2 FYNNEI.

The chain uses TRBV5-1 and TRBJ2-3; D perhaps matches TRBD2 (5 bases). Trimming removed 4 bases from V and 1 base from J, with 10 bases in between. This CDR3 is built from 14 residues. Germline CDR1 reads SGHRS; CDR2 reads YFSETQ. The DNA for the CDR3 is TGCGCCAGCAGCCCACAAGCGGGCACAGATACGCAGTATTTT. Encoded protein: CASSPQAGTDTQYF.

Only a few counts were recorded for this clonotype. J is TRBJ1-1 and V is TRBV7-9; D call uncertain. CDR1 and CDR2 from the germline V gene are SEHNR and FQNEAQ (reference sequence). Trimming pared 7 bases from V and 0 bases from J, leaving 12 bases between. The CDR3 covers 14 residues. The CDR3 here is CASNPRSMNTEAFF. Written as DNA, the CDR3 is TGTGCCAGCAACCCCAGGAGTATGAACACTGAAGCTTTCTTT.

This clonotype was observed a handful of times. The gene calls are TRBV4-3 and TRBJ2-3; D ambiguous. Per germline, CDR1 LGHNA and CDR2 YSLEER. Trimming removed 1 base at V and 2 bases at J, with 16 bases between. This CDR3 is 17 amino acids long. The CDR3 DNA follows: TGCGCCAGCAGCCAAGTCTCGGACGCATATTACACAGATACGCAGTATTTT. Protein product: CASSQVSDAYYTDTQYF.

This sequence joins TRBV29-1 and TRBJ1-1; a possible D gene is TRBD1 (6 bases). In germline, CDR1 is SQVTM, CDR2 ANQGSEA. Trimming removed 5 bases at V and 4 bases at J, with 8 bases between. The length of the CDR3 is 11 residues. In nucleotides, the CDR3 is TGCAGCGTTCACAGGGTCACTGAAGCTTTCTTT. This sequence encodes CSVHRVTEAFF.

The chain has TRBV20-1 and TRBJ1-2; 10 positions match TRBD1. The CDR3 runs 13 residues. J gave up 7 bases and V 2 bases, and 4 bases lay outside the gene matches. Germline lookup yields CDR1 DFQATT and CDR2 SNEGSKA (reference sequence). The CDR3 nucleotides are TGCAGTGCTAGATCGGGACAGGGGTTTGGCTACACCTTC. Translating it yields CSARSGQGFGYTF.

The rearrangement joins TRBV12-5 to TRBJ2-1; TRBD1 or TRBD2 may be the D gene (5 bases each). Germline V gene data show CDR1 as LGHNT and CDR2 as FRNRAP. Trimming pared 10 bases from V and 3 bases from J, leaving 19 bases between. CDR3 length: 15 residues. The CDR3 sequence is CAIGSGTTDYNEQFF. The DNA of the CDR3 is TGTGCTATTGGATCCGGGACGACAGACTACAATGAGCAGTTCTTC.

The genes are TRBV11-2 and TRBJ2-2; D remains unclear. CDR3 length: 15 residues. Between the trimmed V and J ends, which lost 6 bases and 5 bases, there was a span of 16 bases. The germline gives CDR1 SGHAT, CDR2 FQNNGV. The CDR3 region is CASSRGPRATGELFF. Here the CDR3 DNA reads TGTGCCAGCAGTAGAGGACCCAGAGCGACCGGGGAGCTGTTTTTT.

In regard to this clonotype: Given a much more abundant clone one base away, this may be a read error. The chain uses TRBV10-3 and TRBJ2-3, with D perhaps assigned TRBD1 or TRBD2 (5 bases each). CDR1 and CDR2 from the germline V gene are ENHRY and SYGVKD. This CDR3 has 14 amino acids. The V gene lost 8 bases and the J gene lost 0 bases, with 12 bases spanning the gap. The CDR3 DNA is TGTGCCATCGGGGGACGGACTAGCACAGATACGCAGTATTTT. The encoded protein is CAIGGRTSTDTQYF.

Only a few counts were recorded for this clonotype. Written as DNA, the CDR3 is TGCAGCGTTGTCGGGACAGGGGGCTACAATGAGCAGTTCTTC. Amino acids: CSVVGTGGYNEQFF. V is TRBV29-1 and J is TRBJ2-1, with 11 nucleotides matching TRBD1. The junction had 2 bases not matched to a gene; V was cut back by 4 bases and J by 3 bases. This CDR3 has 14 amino acids. CDR1 and CDR2 (germline): SQVTM, ANQGSEA.

This clonotype turned up a few times. The chain couples TRBV20-1 to TRBJ1-1; the D gene is possibly TRBD1 (5 bases). The V gene lost 2 bases and the J gene lost 3 bases, with 10 bases spanning the gap. This CDR3 is built from 13 residues. CDR1 is DFQATT and CDR2 is SNEGSKA in the germline V gene (reference sequence). The DNA of the CDR3 is TGCAGTGCTAGATTGGGGCGGGACACTGAAGCTTTCTTT. It translates to CSARLGRDTEAFF.

The sample holds many counts of this clonotype. The V gene is TRBV6-6, the J gene TRBJ2-5; D gene unclear. The V end was cut by 0 bases, the J end by 4 bases, with 9 bases between. In germline, CDR1 is MNHNY, CDR2 SVGAGI (reference sequence). CDR3 length: 14 amino acids. The CDR3 DNA reads TGTGCCAGCAGTTACTCGATGGATCGAGAGACCCAGTACTTC. It is translated as CASSYSMDRETQYF.

The V and J genes are TRBV6-5 and TRBJ2-1, with TRBD1 matching 9 bases. The CDR3 consists of 16 residues. Germline values: CDR1 MNHEY, CDR2 SVGAGI. Trimming cost V 3 bases and J 9 bases; bases outside gene matches: 12. CDR3 residues: CASSYTPGQGAGEQFF. The CDR3 DNA sequence: TGTGCCAGCAGTTATACACCGGGACAGGGAGCAGGTGAGCAGTTCTTC.

This chain uses TRBV10-3 with TRBJ2-2; D may be TRBD2 (6 bases). V was trimmed by 6 bases and J by 6 bases, leaving 8 bases between them. Germline lookup yields CDR1 ENHRY and CDR2 SYGVKD. The CDR3 is 12 amino acids. CDR3 protein: CAISGGSGELFF. CDR3 coding DNA: TGTGCCATCAGCGGGGGTTCCGGGGAGCTGTTTTTT.

This clonotype was observed a handful of times. The chain is built from TRBV29-1 and TRBJ1-2, with TRBD1 as a possible D gene (5 bases). CDR1 is SQVTM and CDR2 is ANQGSEA in the germline V gene. Trimming removed 6 bases at V and 2 bases at J, with 7 bases between. There are 11 residues in the CDR3. The CDR3 spells CSVHRNYGYTF. The CDR3 coding sequence is TGCAGCGTCCACAGGAACTATGGCTACACCTTC. Based on the CDR3 plus reference TRBV29-1 and TRBJ1-2, the full variable domain is SAVISQKPSRDICQRGTSLTIQCQVDSQVTMMFWYRQQPGQSLTLIATANQGSEATYESGFVIDKFPISRPNLTFSTLTVSNMSPEDSSIYLCSVHRNYGYTFGSGTRLTVV.

This clonotype was seen only a few times. The chain links TRBV6-5 to TRBJ1-5; perhaps TRBD1 as D (5 bases). In germline, CDR1 is MNHEY, CDR2 SVGAGI. V lost 6 bases to trimming and J lost 5 bases, with 11 bases between them. CDR3 length: 13 residues. DNA for the CDR3: TGTGCCAGCAGCGGCGGGGGTTATCAGCCCCAGCATTTT. Amino acids: CASSGGGYQPQHF.

This clonotype occurred once. The rearrangement joins TRBV7-9 to TRBJ2-6; D is undetermined. The CDR3 spans 13 residues. Trimming took off 1 base at V and 7 bases at J, with 5 bases between the two ends. CDR1 is SEHNR, CDR2 FQNEAQ, per germline (reference sequence). In nucleotides, the CDR3 is TGTGCCAGCAGCTTAGAAGGAGCCAACGTCCTGACTTTC. Protein sequence: CASSLEGANVLTF.